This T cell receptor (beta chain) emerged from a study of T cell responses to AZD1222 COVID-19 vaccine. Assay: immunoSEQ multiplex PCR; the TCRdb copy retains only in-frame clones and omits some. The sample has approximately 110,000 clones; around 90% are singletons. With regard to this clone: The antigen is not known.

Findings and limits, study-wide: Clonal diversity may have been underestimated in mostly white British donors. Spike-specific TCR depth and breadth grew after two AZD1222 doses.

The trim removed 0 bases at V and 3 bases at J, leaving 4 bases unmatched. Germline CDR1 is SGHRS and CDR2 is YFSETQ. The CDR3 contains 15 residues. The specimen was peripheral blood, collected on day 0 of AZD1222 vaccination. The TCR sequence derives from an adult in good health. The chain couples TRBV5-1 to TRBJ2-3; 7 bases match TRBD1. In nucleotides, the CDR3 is TGCGCCAGCAGCTTGGCCTACAGGGGAACAGATACGCAGTATTTT. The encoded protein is CASSLAYRGTDTQYF.